These 19 T cell receptor beta chains were sequenced from one sample in a study of Graves' ophthalmopathy and Graves' hyperthyroidism. TCR beta CDR3 regions were amplified from RNA transcripts. Amplification began with first-round RT-PCR using HTBI primers, then second-round multiplex PCR was performed. TCRdb reprocessed the multiplex PCR reads via MiXCR and lists one record per CDR3 protein. The sample includes roughly 610,000 distinct CDR3 sequences, 22% of them seen just once. The specimen sequenced was peripheral blood. These receptors were obtained from a young woman with stable Graves' hyperthyroidism. Some clones in this sample may be carry-over from other donors' samples.

This clonotype was seen ten or more times. This chain joins TRBV20-1 and TRBJ2-7; D possibly matches TRBD1 or TRBD2 (5 bases each). Germline values: CDR1 DFQATT, CDR2 SNEGSKA (reference sequence). The CDR3 is 11 residues long. Trimming took 3 bases from V and 5 from J, leaving 8 bases between them. In nucleotides, the CDR3 is TGCAGTGCTAGTGGGGGTCACGAGCAGTACTTC. This codes for CSASGGHEQYF.

This clonotype was counted at least ten times. This chain links TRBV5-6 with TRBJ1-1; D is unresolved. Germline CDR1 is SGHDT and CDR2 is YYEEEE. This CDR3 comprises 12 residues. Trimming removed 6 bases from V and 6 bases from J, with 12 bases in between. CDR3 region: CASTNLWAEAFF. CDR3 nucleotide sequence: TGTGCCAGCACCAACCTATGGGCTGAAGCTTTCTTT.

V is TRBV27 and J is TRBJ1-2; no firm D call. CDR1 is MNHEY and CDR2 is SMNVEV in the germline V gene (reference sequence). There are 13 residues in the CDR3. The V and J ends lost 6 bases and 2 bases respectively, with 10 bases between them. The CDR3 loop reads CASRPAANYGYTF. Here the CDR3 DNA reads TGTGCCAGCAGACCTGCGGCCAACTATGGCTACACCTTC.

This clonotype was counted ten times or more. The chain combines TRBV4-1 with TRBJ1-5, with TRBD1 as a possible D gene (6 bases). V was clipped by 3 bases and J by 6 bases, with 9 bases between them. The CDR3 loop spans 13 amino acids. The germline gives CDR1 MGHRA, CDR2 YSYEKL. This CDR3 is CASSQKGGQPQHF. The CDR3 DNA reads as TGCGCCAGCAGCCAGAAGGGGGGTCAGCCCCAGCATTTT.

V usage is TRBV4-1 and J usage is TRBJ2-6; D call uncertain. Germline V gives CDR1 MGHRA, CDR2 YSYEKL. Trimming pared 0 bases from V and 12 bases from J, leaving 3 bases between. This CDR3 has 11 amino acids. CDR3 in amino acids: CASSQDGVLTF. The CDR3 region has the DNA TGCGCCAGCAGCCAAGATGGCGTCCTGACTTTC.

This clonotype was seen many times. V and J are TRBV15 and TRBJ2-5, with 10 bases aligning to TRBD2. The CDR3 is 16 amino acids. V lost 0 bases and J lost 4; bases outside the gene matches: 5. Germline V CDR1 and CDR2: LNHNV, YYDKDF (reference sequence). The CDR3 nucleotides are TGTGCCACCAGCAGAGATCTCCTAGCGGGAGCAGAGACCCAGTACTTC. It encodes CATSRDLLAGAETQYF.

This clonotype was seen many times. The chain uses TRBV20-1 and TRBJ1-2, with D possibly TRBD1 on 5 matching bases. This CDR3 comprises 14 residues. Trimming pared 5 bases from V and 1 base from J, leaving 14 bases between. Germline V lookup: CDR1 DFQATT, CDR2 SNEGSKA (reference sequence). The DNA for the CDR3 is TGCAGTGCTTCCGACAGTCCCCTTAACTATGGCTACACCTTC. Its protein product is CSASDSPLNYGYTF.

This clonotype appeared many times. The chain employs TRBV6-1 and TRBJ1-2; no definite D call. V was cut by 6 bases and J by 6 bases, with 14 bases left in between. This CDR3 has 13 residues. CDR1 and CDR2 (germline): MNHNS, SASEGT. CDR3 loop: CASRDPIGDGYTF. The DNA of the CDR3 is TGTGCCAGCAGAGATCCGATCGGTGATGGCTACACCTTC.

Worth noting for this clonotype: It may be a read error: a sequence one base away is much more abundant. The chain couples TRBV27 to TRBJ2-5; D not certain. With 5 bases removed from V and 3 bases from J, the gap between germline ends came to 13 bases. The CDR3 length is 14 residues. From germline, CDR1 is MNHEY and CDR2 SMNVEV (reference sequence). CDR3 nucleotide sequence: TGTGCCAGCAGTCAGCGACCCGACAAAGAGACCCAGTACTTC. This encodes CASSQRPDKETQYF.

This clonotype was detected a few times. The chain couples TRBV6-4 to TRBJ2-2; unclear D gene. Trimming cost V 3 bases and J 5 bases, with 10 bases left between them. The CDR3 has 14 amino acids. Germline V lookup: CDR1 MRHNA, CDR2 SNTAGT. CDR3 amino acids: CASSEQTDTGELFF. The CDR3 DNA is TGTGCCAGCAGTGAGCAAACAGATACCGGGGAGCTGTTTTTT.

V is TRBV11-2 and J is TRBJ2-7; tentatively, D is TRBD2 (5 bases). Germline loops: CDR1 SGHAT, CDR2 FQNNGV. Trimming cost V 2 bases and J 6 bases, with 11 bases left between them. The CDR3 consists of 13 residues. DNA of the CDR3: TGTGCCAGCAGCTTACAACTAGTCGGCGAGCAGTACTTC. Residues: CASSLQLVGEQYF.

This clonotype was observed at least ten times. The chain has TRBV10-2 and TRBJ2-2; D ambiguous. Trimming left V 6 bases short and J 0 bases short, with 11 bases between. Germline V lookup: CDR1 WSHSY, CDR2 SAAADI. The length of the CDR3 is 15 residues. In DNA form, the CDR3 reads TGCGCCAGCAGCGAAGGACGGCCGAACACCGGGGAGCTGTTTTTT. The encoded protein is CASSEGRPNTGELFF.

This clonotype was counted ten times or more. The V call is TRBV28, the J call TRBJ2-7; possible D gene TRBD1, 6 bases. CDR1 and CDR2 (germline): MDHEN, SYDVKM. V shed 6 bases and J shed 0 bases, with 12 bases lying between them. This CDR3 spans 14 amino acids. The CDR3 coding sequence is TGTGCCAGCAGAGACAGGAGAGTCTCCTACGAGCAGTACTTC. Encoded protein: CASRDRRVSYEQYF.

This clonotype showed up just a few times. The gene calls are TRBV20-1 and TRBJ1-6; TRBD1 might be the D (6 bases). Germline lookup yields CDR1 DFQATT and CDR2 SNEGSKA (reference sequence). The CDR3 contains 15 residues. Trimming pared 0 bases from V and 7 bases from J, leaving 13 bases between. CDR3 residues: CSARDRGGINSPLHF. CDR3 nucleotides: TGCAGTGCTAGAGATAGGGGGGGGATCAATTCACCCCTCCACTTT.

The chain combines TRBV12-5 with TRBJ1-1; a possible D gene is TRBD1 (6 bases). Germline CDR1 reads LGHNT; CDR2 reads FRNRAP. This CDR3 is built from 14 residues. Trimming stripped 6 bases from V and 1 base from J, with 12 bases between. DNA for the CDR3: TGTGCTAGTGGCGCCGGGACAAGGAACACTGAAGCTTTCTTT. This sequence encodes CASGAGTRNTEAFF.

This clonotype was picked up a small number of times. The J gene is TRBJ1-3, the V gene TRBV4-1; weak D call: TRBD1 (6 bases). Germline V gene data show CDR1 as MGHRA and CDR2 as YSYEKL. The V and J ends lost 0 bases and 5 bases respectively, with 17 bases between them. This CDR3 is built from 17 residues. The CDR3 spells CASSQELAGGLRNTIYF. CDR3 nucleotide sequence: TGCGCCAGCAGCCAAGAATTGGCGGGGGGGCTTAGAAACACCATATATTTT.

In its sample, this clonotype was seen many times. The genes are TRBV20-1 and TRBJ1-5; D is possibly TRBD1 (5 bases). Trimming left V 5 bases short and J 0 bases short, with 17 bases between. The CDR3 covers 16 residues. In germline, CDR1 is DFQATT, CDR2 SNEGSKA (reference sequence). CDR3 DNA: TGCAGTGCTTCTCCGGGGGGGAGTTATAGCAATCAGCCCCAGCATTTT. Translation: CSASPGGSYSNQPQHF.

This clonotype has a handful of counts. The genes are TRBV29-1 and TRBJ1-1; D unclear. Germline lookup yields CDR1 SQVTM and CDR2 ANQGSEA. This CDR3 has 11 amino acids. The V and J ends lost 6 bases and 5 bases respectively, with 10 bases between them. CDR3 in DNA: TGCAGCGTCATAGCGGGGACTGAAGCTTTCTTT. Its translation: CSVIAGTEAFF.

The chain combines TRBV30 with TRBJ2-5; D gene uncertain. Germline CDR1 reads GTSNPN; CDR2 reads SVGIG (reference sequence). This CDR3 is 13 amino acids long. V was cut by 0 bases and J by 5 bases, with 10 bases left in between. The CDR3 nucleotides are TGTGCCTGGAGTGTACGGACCCAGGAGACCCAGTACTTC. Amino acids: CAWSVRTQETQYF. Full variable domain (outside the CDR3, taken from reference TRBV30 and TRBJ2-5): SQTIHQWPATLVQPVGSPLSLECTVEGTSNPNLYWYRQAAGRGLQLLFYSVGIGQISSEVPQNLSASRPQDRQFILSSKKLLLSDSGFYLCAWSVRTQETQYFGPGTRLLVL.